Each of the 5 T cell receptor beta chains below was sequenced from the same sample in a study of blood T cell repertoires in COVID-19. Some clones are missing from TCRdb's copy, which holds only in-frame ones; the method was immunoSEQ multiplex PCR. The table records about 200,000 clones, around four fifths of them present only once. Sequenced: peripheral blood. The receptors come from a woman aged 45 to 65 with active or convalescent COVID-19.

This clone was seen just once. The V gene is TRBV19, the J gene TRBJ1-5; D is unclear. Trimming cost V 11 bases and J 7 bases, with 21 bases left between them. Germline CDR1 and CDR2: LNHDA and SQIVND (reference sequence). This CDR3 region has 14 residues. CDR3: CAVSGGNEWQPQHF. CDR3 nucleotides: TGTGCCGTAAGCGGAGGGAATGAGTGGCAGCCCCAGCATTTT. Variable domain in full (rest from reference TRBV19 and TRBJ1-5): DGGITQSPKYLFRKEGQNVTLSCEQNLNHDAMYWYRQDPGQGLRLIYYSQIVNDFQKGDIAEGYSVSREKKESFPLTVTSAQKNPTAFYLCAVSGGNEWQPQHFGDGTRLSIL.

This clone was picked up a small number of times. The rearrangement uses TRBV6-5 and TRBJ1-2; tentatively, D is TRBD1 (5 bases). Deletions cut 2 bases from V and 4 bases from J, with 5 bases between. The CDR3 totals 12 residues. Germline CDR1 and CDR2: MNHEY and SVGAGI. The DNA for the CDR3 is TGTGCCAGCAGTTACACAGGCTATGGCTACACCTTC. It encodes CASSYTGYGYTF.

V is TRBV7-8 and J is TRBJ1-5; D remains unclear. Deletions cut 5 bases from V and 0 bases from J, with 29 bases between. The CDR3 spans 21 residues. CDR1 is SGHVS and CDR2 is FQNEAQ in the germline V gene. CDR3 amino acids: CASSARDNRAAPPYSNQPQHF. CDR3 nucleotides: TGTGCCAGCAGCGCCCGTGACAACAGAGCCGCTCCACCATATAGCAATCAGCCCCAGCATTTT.

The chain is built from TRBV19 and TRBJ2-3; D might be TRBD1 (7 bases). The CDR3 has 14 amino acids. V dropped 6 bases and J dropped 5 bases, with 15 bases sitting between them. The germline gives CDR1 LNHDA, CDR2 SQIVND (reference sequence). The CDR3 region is CASRAGGLGDTQYF. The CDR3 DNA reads TGTGCCAGTAGAGCAGGGGGGTTGGGAGATACGCAGTATTTT.

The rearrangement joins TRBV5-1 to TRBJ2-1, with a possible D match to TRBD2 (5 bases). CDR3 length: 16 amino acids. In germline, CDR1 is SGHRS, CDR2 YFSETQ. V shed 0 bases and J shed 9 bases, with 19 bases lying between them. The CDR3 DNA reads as TGCGCCAGCAGCTTGGATGGCGCACTAGGGTCTGGTGAGCAGTTCTTC. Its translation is CASSLDGALGSGEQFF. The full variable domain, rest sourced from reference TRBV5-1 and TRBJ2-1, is KAGVTQTPRYLIKTRGQQVTLSCSPISGHRSVSWYQQTPGQGLQFLFEYFSETQRNKGNFPGRFSGRQFSNSRSEMNVSTLELGDSALYLCASSLDGALGSGEQFFGPGTRLTVL.